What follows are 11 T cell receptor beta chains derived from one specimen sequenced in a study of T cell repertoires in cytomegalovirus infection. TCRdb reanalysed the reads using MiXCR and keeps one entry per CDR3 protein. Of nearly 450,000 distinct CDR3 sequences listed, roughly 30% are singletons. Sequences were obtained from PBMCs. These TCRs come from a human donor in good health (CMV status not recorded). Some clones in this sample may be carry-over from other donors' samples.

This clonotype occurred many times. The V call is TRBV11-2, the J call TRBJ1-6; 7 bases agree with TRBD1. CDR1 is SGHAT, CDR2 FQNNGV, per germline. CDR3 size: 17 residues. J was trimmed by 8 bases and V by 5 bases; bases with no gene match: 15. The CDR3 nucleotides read TGTGCCAGCAGCCCTTCCAGGGGGTCGACAGACCATTCACCCCTCCACTTT. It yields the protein CASSPSRGSTDHSPLHF.

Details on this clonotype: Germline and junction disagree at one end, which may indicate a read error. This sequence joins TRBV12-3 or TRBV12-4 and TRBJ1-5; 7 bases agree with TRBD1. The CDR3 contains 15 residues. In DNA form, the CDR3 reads TGTGCCAGCAGTTTGTCGACAGGGAGGAAACAGCCCCCGCCTTTT. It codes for CASSLSTGRKQPPPF.

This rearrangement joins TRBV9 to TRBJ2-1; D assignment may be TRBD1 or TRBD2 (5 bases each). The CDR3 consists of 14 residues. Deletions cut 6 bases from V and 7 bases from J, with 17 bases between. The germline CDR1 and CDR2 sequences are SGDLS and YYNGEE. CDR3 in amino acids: CASNRDLLENEQFF. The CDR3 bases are TGTGCCAGCAACCGGGACCTCCTTGAGAATGAGCAGTTCTTC.

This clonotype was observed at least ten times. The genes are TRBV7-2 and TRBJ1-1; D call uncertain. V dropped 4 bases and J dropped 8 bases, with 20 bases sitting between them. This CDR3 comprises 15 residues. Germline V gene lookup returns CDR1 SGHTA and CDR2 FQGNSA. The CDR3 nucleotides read TGTGCCAGCAGCTCAAACTCGGCTGTTGTGGAAGAAGCTTTCTTT. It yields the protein CASSSNSAVVEEAFF.

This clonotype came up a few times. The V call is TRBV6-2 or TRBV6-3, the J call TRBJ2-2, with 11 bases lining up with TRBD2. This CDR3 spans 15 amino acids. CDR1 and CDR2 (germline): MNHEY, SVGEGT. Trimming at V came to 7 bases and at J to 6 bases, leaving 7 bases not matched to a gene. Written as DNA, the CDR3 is TGTGCCAGCACCCAAGGGGGACTAGCGGCCGGGGAGCTGTTTTTT. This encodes CASTQGGLAAGELFF.

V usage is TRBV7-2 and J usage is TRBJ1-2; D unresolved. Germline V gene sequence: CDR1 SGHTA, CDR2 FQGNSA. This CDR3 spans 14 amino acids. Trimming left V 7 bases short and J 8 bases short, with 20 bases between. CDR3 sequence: CASNEHAGPQGYTF. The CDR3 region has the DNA TGTGCCAGCAACGAACATGCTGGTCCCCAGGGCTACACCTTC.

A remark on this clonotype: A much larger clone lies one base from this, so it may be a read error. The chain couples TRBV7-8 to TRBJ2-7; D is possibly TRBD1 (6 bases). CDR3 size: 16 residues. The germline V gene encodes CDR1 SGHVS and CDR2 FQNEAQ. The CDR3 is CASSLRGSFQPYVQYF. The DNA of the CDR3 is TGTGCCAGCAGCTTGAGGGGGAGTTTTCAGCCCTACGTGCAGTACTTC.

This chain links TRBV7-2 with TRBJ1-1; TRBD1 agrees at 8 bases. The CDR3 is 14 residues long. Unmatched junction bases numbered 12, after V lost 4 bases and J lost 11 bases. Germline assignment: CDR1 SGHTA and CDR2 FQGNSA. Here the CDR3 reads CASSWDRSVGSAFF. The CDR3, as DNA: TGTGCCAGCAGCTGGGACAGGTCGGTCGGGAGCGCTTTCTTT.

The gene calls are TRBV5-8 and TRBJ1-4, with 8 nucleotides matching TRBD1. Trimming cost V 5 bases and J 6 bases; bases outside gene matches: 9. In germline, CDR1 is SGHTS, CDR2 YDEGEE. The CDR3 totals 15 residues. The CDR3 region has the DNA TGTGCCAGCAGGGTCCGGACAGGGAATGATGAAAAACTGTTTTTT. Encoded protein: CASRVRTGNDEKLFF.

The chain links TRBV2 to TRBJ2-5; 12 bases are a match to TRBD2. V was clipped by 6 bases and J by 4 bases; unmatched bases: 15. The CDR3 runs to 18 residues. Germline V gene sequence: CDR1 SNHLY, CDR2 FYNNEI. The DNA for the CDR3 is TGTGCCAGCAGGAACCCCAACCCTAGCGGGGGGGACAGAGAGACCCAGTACTTC. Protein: CASRNPNPSGGDRETQYF. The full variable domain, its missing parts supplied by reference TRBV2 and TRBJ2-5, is EPEVTQTPSHQVTQMGQEVILRCVPISNHLYFYWYRQILGQKVEFLVSFYNNEISEKSEIFDDQFSVERPDGSNFTLKIRSTKLEDSAMYFCASRNPNPSGGDRETQYFGPGTRLLVL.

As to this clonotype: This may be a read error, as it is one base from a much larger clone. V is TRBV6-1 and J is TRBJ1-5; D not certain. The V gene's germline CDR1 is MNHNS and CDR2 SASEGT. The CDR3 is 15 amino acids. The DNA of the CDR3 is TGTGCCAGCATTGAATTAAACAGTATGAGACCACCCCAGCATTTT. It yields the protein CASIELNSMRPPQHF.